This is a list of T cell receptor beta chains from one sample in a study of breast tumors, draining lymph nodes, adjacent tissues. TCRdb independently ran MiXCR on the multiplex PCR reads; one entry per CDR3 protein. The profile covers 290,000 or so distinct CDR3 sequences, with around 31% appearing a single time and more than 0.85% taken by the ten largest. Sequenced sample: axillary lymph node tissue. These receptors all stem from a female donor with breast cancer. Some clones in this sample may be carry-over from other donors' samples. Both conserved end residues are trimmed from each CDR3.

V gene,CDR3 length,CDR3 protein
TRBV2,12,ASTPRQFNEKLF
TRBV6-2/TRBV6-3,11,ASTPPGGYGYT
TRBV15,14,ATSRVFSGAYNEQF
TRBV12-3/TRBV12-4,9,ASGYRGWQF
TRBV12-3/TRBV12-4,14,ASSRPGQGRRNTIY
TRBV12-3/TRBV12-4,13,ASRRYLAGVDTQY
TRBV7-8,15,ASSLRGLGTGTGELF
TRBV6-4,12,ASSAQEGNQPQH
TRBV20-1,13,SGRRLVGLGETQY
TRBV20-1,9,SARPMGEQF
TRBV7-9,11,ASTIGRTGELF
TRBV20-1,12,SAPSSVSGNTIY
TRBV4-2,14,ASSRGADYSNQPQH
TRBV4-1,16,ASSQRAAGGSGANVLT
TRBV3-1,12,ASSRTSGSYEQY
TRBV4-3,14,ASSQDFSASSYEQY
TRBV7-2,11,ASSSRDSQEQF
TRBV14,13,ASSFRGAANYGYT
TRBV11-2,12,ARSYTPLDGEQF
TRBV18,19,ASSPPALGGQASSGANVLT
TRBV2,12,ASTVTGVSEKLF
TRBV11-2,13,ASNSGTPTYNEQF
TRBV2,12,ASIFPDANYGYT
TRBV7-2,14,ASSAPARGGGYEQY
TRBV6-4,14,ASSDSNRGSYNEQF
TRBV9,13,ASSGTGGWSEKLF
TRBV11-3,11,ASSPPASNEQF
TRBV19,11,AKLTGSNQPQH
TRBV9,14,ASSVLLPSTGGEQY
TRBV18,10,ASSPVWYEQY
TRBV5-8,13,ASSLPGLGQETQY
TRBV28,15,ASSLSRGRSGRAEQF
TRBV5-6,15,ASSSSYSPTVNQPQH
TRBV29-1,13,SVGTSGRTVNEQY
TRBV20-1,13,SASLLAGGPDTQY
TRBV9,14,ASSVAIGTGNEKLF
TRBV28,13,ASSPGTGLSGEYT
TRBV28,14,ASSSAPGRGNYEQY
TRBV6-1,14,ASFDGEKHYTGELF
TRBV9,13,ASSVDPYSGNTTY
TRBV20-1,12,SARVPSGQETQY
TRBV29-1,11,SAGGAGNNEQF
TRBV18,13,ASSPPLGGTETQY